Listed below are T cell receptor beta chains from one sample, sequenced in a study of T cell responses to AZD1222 COVID-19 vaccine. Generated by immunoSEQ multiplex PCR, the TCRdb table keeps only in-frame clones and is missing some. The sample contains about 150,000 clones, 90% of which appear only once. The sequenced sample was peripheral blood, obtained on day 0 of AZD1222 vaccination. The receptors here all came from an adult in good health. The CDR3 runs from the conserved cysteine through the conserved F or W. D genes are given only for firm matches. The size of a clone is reported for some rows only, either as once, few or many, or as a class for expanded clones.

TRBV7-9	TRBJ2-2	NA	NA	TGTGCCAGCTCCCGCGATTACGGGGAGCTGTTTTTT	CASSRDYGELFF
TRBV27	TRBJ1-1	NA	few	TGTGCCAGCAGTCCGGTCGTAGGACAGAACACTGAAGCTTTCTTT	CASSPVVGQNTEAFF
TRBV27	TRBJ2-7	NA	once	TGTGCCAGCCGCCTCGCTGGAAGCTACGAGCAGTACTTC	CASRLAGSYEQYF
TRBV5-1	TRBJ2-7	NA	NA	TGCGCCAGTGACCCCGGGACACCTCTGGCCTACGAGCAGTACTTC	CASDPGTPLAYEQYF
TRBV7-9	TRBJ2-3	TRBD2	NA	TGTGCCAGCAGTTACCTAGCGGGGCGGGGGTCTAGCACAGATACGCAGTATTTT	CASSYLAGRGSSTDTQYF
TRBV14	TRBJ1-5	NA	once	TGTGCCAGCAGCCAAGATATGAATCAGCCCCAGCATTTT	CASSQDMNQPQHF
TRBV28	TRBJ2-2	TRBD1	NA	TGTGCCAGCAGCAAAACAGGGGGCGCCGGGACCGGGGAGCTGTTTTTT	CASSKTGGAGTGELFF
TRBV7-2	TRBJ2-7	TRBD2	NA	TGTGCCAGCAGCCGGACTAGCGGGACTAGCTCCTACGAGCAGTACTTC	CASSRTSGTSSYEQYF
TRBV3-1/TRBV3-2	TRBJ2-7	NA	NA	TGTGCCAGCAGCCAAGACTTTACAGTGGTCCACGAGCAGTACTTC	CASSQDFTVVHEQYF
TRBV5-1	TRBJ1-3	NA	once	TGCGCCAGCAGCTTAGGGACCTCTGGAAACACCATATATTTT	CASSLGTSGNTIYF
TRBV27	TRBJ2-1	NA	NA	TGTGCCAGCGGCCTAGGGGCGAGCTCCTACAATGAGCAGTTCTTC	CASGLGASSYNEQFF
TRBV15	TRBJ2-2	NA	NA	TGTGCCACCAGCAGAGATTTACAGAACGCCGGGGAGCTGTTTTTT	CATSRDLQNAGELFF
TRBV7-3	TRBJ1-2	NA	medium-sized	TGTGCCAGCAGCTATAATAAGGGCAGGGTCTATCGTGGCTACACCTTC	CASSYNKGRVYRGYTF
TRBV28	TRBJ1-2	NA	once	TGTGCCAGCAGTTTAATACGGGGGGCGGCTGGCTACACCTTC	CASSLIRGAAGYTF
TRBV2	TRBJ2-7	NA	NA	TGTGCCACAGCAGTGGGGAGGGGGGTCTGGTCCTACGAGCAGTACTTC	CATAVGRGVWSYEQYF
TRBV25-1	TRBJ2-2	TRBD2	NA	TGTGCCAGCAGTGTCCTAGCGGGAGGGAATGCCGGGGAGCTGTTTTTT	CASSVLAGGNAGELFF
TRBV6-5	TRBJ2-3	TRBD2	NA	TGTGCCAGCAGTTACTGGGCTAGCGGGAGCGCAGATACGCAGTATTTT	CASSYWASGSADTQYF
TRBV7-2	TRBJ1-5	NA	NA	TGTGCCAGCAGCCCGGGGCCGGCGCTGAATCAGCCCCAGCATTTT	CASSPGPALNQPQHF
TRBV10-3	TRBJ2-7	TRBD1	NA	TGTGCCATCAAAGGGGACCGGGACAGTTACTACGAGCAGTACTTC	CAIKGDRDSYYEQYF
TRBV7-9	TRBJ1-1	NA	NA	TGTGCCAGCAGCTTAGCGTGGGGGCAGTGGGCAGAAGCTTTCTTT	CASSLAWGQWAEAFF
TRBV7-9	TRBJ2-7	TRBD1	NA	TGTGCCAGCAGCCCCCCAATGGGGACAGGTCGCACCTACGAGCAGTACTTC	CASSPPMGTGRTYEQYF
TRBV15	TRBJ2-7	NA	NA	TGTGCCACCAGCAAGGACCGTTGGGCCTACGAGCAGTACTTC	CATSKDRWAYEQYF
TRBV5-1	TRBJ2-1	NA	NA	TGCGCCAGGACCCACGGGACACCCTACAATGAGCAGTTCTTC	CARTHGTPYNEQFF
TRBV5-1	TRBJ2-1	TRBD2	NA	TGCGCCAGCAGGACTAGCGGGAGTTACAATGAGCAGTTCTTC	CASRTSGSYNEQFF
TRBV28	TRBJ2-7	NA	NA	TGTGCCAGCAGTTTACCTCAGGGTTACGAGCAGTACTTC	CASSLPQGYEQYF
TRBV10-3	TRBJ2-3	NA	NA	TGTGCCAGCGCGGGCGCTTCCACAGATACGCAGTATTTT	CASAGASTDTQYF
TRBV27	TRBJ2-3	NA	NA	TGTGCCAGCAGGGTGTGGGGGAGAGTCCCAGATACGCAGTATTTT	CASRVWGRVPDTQYF
TRBV5-4	TRBJ2-7	NA	NA	TGTGCCAGCAGCGTCAGGGTAGACTCCTACGAGCAGTACTTC	CASSVRVDSYEQYF
TRBV7-9	TRBJ2-5	NA	once	TGTGCCAGCAGTTTAGAAGGGGTCTTATTACAAGAGACCCAGTACTTC	CASSLEGVLLQETQYF
TRBV5-6	TRBJ2-7	NA	NA	TGTGCCAGCAGTTCAAGGGTAAGGGGGGTCCTAGGCTACGAGCAGTACTTC	CASSSRVRGVLGYEQYF
TRBV6-2/TRBV6-3	TRBJ2-3	NA	few	TGTGCCAGCAGTTACACTTCCACAGATACGCAGTATTTT	CASSYTSTDTQYF
TRBV9	TRBJ2-2	TRBD1	NA	TGTGCCAGCAGCACCAGACAGGGGGCTACCGGGGAGCTGTTTTTT	CASSTRQGATGELFF
TRBV6-5	TRBJ1-2	NA	NA	TGTGCCAGCAGTCCCGGGGGGGGTCCCTATGGCTACACCTTC	CASSPGGGPYGYTF
TRBV30	TRBJ1-2	NA	few	TGTGCCTGGAGTGTAAACACTGGGGTCCTCTATGGCTACACCTTC	CAWSVNTGVLYGYTF
TRBV6-4	TRBJ2-1	TRBD2	few	TGTGCCAGCAGCCGACTAGCGGATTCCTACAATGAGCAGTTCTTC	CASSRLADSYNEQFF
TRBV2	TRBJ1-5	NA	NA	TGTGCCAGCAGTGAAGCGCAGACAATGGGTCAGCCCCAGCATTTT	CASSEAQTMGQPQHF
TRBV5-4	TRBJ2-1	TRBD2	NA	TGTGCCAGCAGCCGAGAAACTAGCGCGTTTCTCAATGAGCAGTTCTTC	CASSRETSAFLNEQFF
TRBV7-9	TRBJ2-2	NA	NA	TGTGCCAGCAGCGCCCCGGGACAAAACACCGGGGAGCTGTTTTTT	CASSAPGQNTGELFF
TRBV27	TRBJ2-1	TRBD2	once	TGTGCCAGCAGTTTATCGCGACTAGCGGGGGGAGGGGGCTCCTACAATGAGCAGTTCTTC	CASSLSRLAGGGGSYNEQFF
TRBV29-1	TRBJ2-2	NA	NA	TGCAGCGTTGACTGGACTACCACCGGGGAGCTGTTTTTT	CSVDWTTTGELFF
TRBV15	TRBJ1-5	TRBD1	NA	TGTGCCACCAGCAGAAGGACAGGGGTGGTTAATCAGCCCCAGCATTTT	CATSRRTGVVNQPQHF
TRBV27	TRBJ2-7	NA	NA	TGTGCCAGCAGTTTAACAGGTTACTACGATGAGCAGTACTTC	CASSLTGYYDEQYF
TRBV7-2	TRBJ2-3	TRBD2	NA	TGTGCCAGCAGCCCGCGGACTAGCGGGACAGATACGCAGTATTTT	CASSPRTSGTDTQYF
TRBV5-6	TRBJ2-7	NA	NA	TGTGCCAGCAGCCACCGGGACGGCTACGAGCAGTACTTC	CASSHRDGYEQYF
TRBV28	TRBJ2-7	TRBD2	NA	TGTGCCGTACTAGCGATACCGTTCTCCTACGAGCAGTACTTC	CAVLAIPFSYEQYF
TRBV14	TRBJ2-1	NA	NA	TGTGCCAGCAGCCAAGAGACAGGTTACAATGAGCAGTTCTTC	CASSQETGYNEQFF
TRBV24-1	TRBJ2-1	TRBD1	NA	TGTGCCACCAGTGAACCGGGACAGGGGCTGAACAATGAGCAGTTCTTC	CATSEPGQGLNNEQFF
TRBV25-1	TRBJ1-1	TRBD1	NA	TGTGCCAGCAGTGAATTAAGGGGGCCCGAAGCTTTCTTT	CASSELRGPEAFF
TRBV6-5	TRBJ2-1	NA	NA	TGTGCCAGCAGTTACAGGGGTACCTACAATGAGCAGTTCTTC	CASSYRGTYNEQFF